Listed below are T cell receptor beta chains from one sample, sequenced in a study of post-analysis software for immune sequencing data. MiXCR was run by TCRdb on the PCR reads, yielding one entry per CDR3 protein. The sample has fewer than 900,000 distinct CDR3 sequences, just over 45% seen once; the top ten hold 4.9%. Sequenced material: blood. These receptor sequences come from a girl aged 10 to 17 with multiple sclerosis. Each CDR3 is given with its conserved first and last residue. D genes are given only for firm matches. The size of a clone is reported for some rows only, either as once, few or many, or as a class for expanded clones.

j_gene,d_gene,abundance,v_gene,len,CDR3nt,CDR3aa
TRBJ1-5,TRBD1,.,TRBV19,14,TGTGCCAGTAGTGATACCCTGGACAGGCAGCCCCAGCATTTT,CASSDTLDRQPQHF
TRBJ1-1,.,.,TRBV20-1,15,TGCAGTGCTAGAGATTGGGGGCAGGGGAACACTGAAGCTTTCTTT,CSARDWGQGNTEAFF
TRBJ1-4,.,.,TRBV12-3/TRBV12-4,15,TGTGCCAGCAGTGGTAACAGGAATTGGGATGAAAAACTGTTTTTT,CASSGNRNWDEKLFF
TRBJ2-5,.,.,TRBV3-1,15,TGTGCCAGCAGCCCTCCCGGAGGATACGGGAAGACCCAGTACTTC,CASSPPGGYGKTQYF
TRBJ1-5,.,.,TRBV21-1,15,TGTGCCAGCAGCAAAGAGGCGGGGTCGGGTCAGCCCCAGCATTTT,CASSKEAGSGQPQHF
TRBJ2-7,TRBD1,few,TRBV11-2,15,TGTGCCAGCAGCTCCGGTACAGGGGCCTCCTACGAGCAGTACTTC,CASSSGTGASYEQYF
TRBJ2-1,TRBD2,.,TRBV3-1,17,TGTGCCAGCAGCCATAACCTAGCGGGAGCGGGATACAATGAGCAGTTCTTC,CASSHNLAGAGYNEQFF
TRBJ2-1,TRBD1,.,TRBV27,15,TGTGCCAGCAGTCCCCAGGGGGCATCCTACAATGAGCAGTTCTTC,CASSPQGASYNEQFF
TRBJ2-1,TRBD1,.,TRBV5-1,15,TGCGCCAGCAGCTTCCACCAATTGGACAGGGATGAGCAGTTCTTC,CASSFHQLDRDEQFF
TRBJ2-3,TRBD2,.,TRBV6-6,16,TGTGCCAGCAGAGGCCTGACTAGCGGGGGCACAGATACGCAGTATTTT,CASRGLTSGGTDTQYF
TRBJ2-7,.,few,TRBV7-2,12,TGTGCCAGCAGCTTAGTACGTAACGAGCAGTACTTC,CASSLVRNEQYF
TRBJ2-1,.,few,TRBV11-3,13,TGTGCCAGCACCCTACCGGGACTCCATGAGCAGTTCTTC,CASTLPGLHEQFF
TRBJ2-5,TRBD2,.,TRBV29-1,14,TGCAGCGTCGGCGGGAGCAGGTCCGGCGAGACCCAGTACTTC,CSVGGSRSGETQYF
TRBJ2-1,TRBD1,.,TRBV29-1,14,TGCAGCGCCCTGGGACAGGACGACAGCAATGAGCAGTTCTTC,CSALGQDDSNEQFF
TRBJ2-3,.,.,TRBV7-8,16,TGTGCCAGCAGCTTATCTGGATACCCTGGCGCAGATACGCAGTATTTT,CASSLSGYPGADTQYF
TRBJ2-1,TRBD2,few,TRBV29-1,16,TGCAGCGTTGAAGCGACACTAGCGGGAGGGTACAATGAGCAGTTCTTC,CSVEATLAGGYNEQFF
TRBJ2-1,TRBD2,.,TRBV5-6,16,TGTGCCAGCAGCTTGGTTCGGCTAGCGGGATACAATGAGCAGTTCTTC,CASSLVRLAGYNEQFF
TRBJ2-7,.,few,TRBV7-2,17,TGTGCCAGCAGCTTAGGGGGACCGGCAGGGGTTCTTTACGAGCAGTACTTC,CASSLGGPAGVLYEQYF
TRBJ2-3,.,.,TRBV7-9,15,TGTGCCAGCAGCGCGGACGGCCCTAGCACAGATACGCAGTATTTT,CASSADGPSTDTQYF
TRBJ2-5,.,.,TRBV28,15,TGTGCCAGCAGTTTTACCACCGGGGCGGCAGAGACCCAGTACTTC,CASSFTTGAAETQYF
TRBJ2-1,TRBD1,.,TRBV27,14,TGTGCCAGCAGTTTACAGACAGGGAGCAATGAGCAGTTCTTC,CASSLQTGSNEQFF
TRBJ2-5,.,.,TRBV9,14,TGTGCCAGCAGCGTAGGGATAGTTGGGGAGACCCAGTACTTC,CASSVGIVGETQYF
TRBJ2-1,.,.,TRBV29-1,14,TGCAGCGTTGATGCTAGCCCTCTCCTCAATGAGCAGTTCTTC,CSVDASPLLNEQFF